Below are 12 T cell receptor beta chains sequenced from a single sample in a study of T cell clonotyping in hematopoietic cell transplantation. Libraries were prepared by immunoSEQ multiplex PCR; TCRdb keeps only in-frame clonotypes and omits some of them. This table holds 29,000 or so clones, about 90% found once. The source material was PBMCs, sampled 100 days after allogeneic stem cell transplant. The source is a female patient aged 50-59 years who had an allogeneic stem cell transplant from a related donor, so the T cells may come from the graft donor. Some clones in this sample may be carry-over from other donors' samples.

The V and J genes are TRBV7-8 and TRBJ1-5; TRBD1 might be the D (5 bases). The CDR3 runs 15 residues. Per the germline V gene, CDR1 is SGHVS and CDR2 is FQNEAQ. V was trimmed by 5 bases and J by 0 bases, leaving 11 bases between them. The CDR3 spells CASSPGGYSNQPQHF. The CDR3 DNA reads TGTGCCAGCAGCCCCGGGGGTTATAGCAATCAGCCCCAGCATTTT.

J is TRBJ1-4 and V is TRBV4-2; D is perhaps TRBD1 (5 bases). This CDR3 contains 15 residues. Germline lookup yields CDR1 LGHNA and CDR2 YNFKEQ. V dropped 5 bases and J dropped 5 bases, with 15 bases sitting between them. In DNA, the CDR3 is TGTGCCAGCAGCGCGAGCACAGGAGAGAATGAAAAACTGTTTTTT. Translating it yields CASSASTGENEKLFF.

The chain employs TRBV5-1 and TRBJ2-1; 16 nucleotides match TRBD2. Trimming took 3 bases from V and 2 from J; bases not matched to a gene: 8. Germline-derived CDR1 and CDR2 are SGHRS and YFSETQ. This CDR3 is 19 amino acids long. In nucleotides, the CDR3 is TGCGCCAGCAGCTGGGGACTAGCGGGGGGGTTGGTCCCCTACAATGAGCAGTTCTTC. This gives the protein CASSWGLAGGLVPYNEQFF.

V usage is TRBV11-2 and J usage is TRBJ2-2; the D gene could be TRBD1 or TRBD2 (5 bases each). V lost 3 bases, J lost 4 bases, and 9 bases lay in between. The CDR3 has 14 residues. Germline V gives CDR1 SGHAT, CDR2 FQNNGV. The CDR3 reads CASSFGGTTGELFF. The CDR3 DNA reads TGTGCCAGCAGCTTTGGGGGAACCACCGGGGAGCTGTTTTTT.

V gene TRBV5-6 combines with J gene TRBJ1-2, with D possibly matching TRBD1 (5 bases). Germline CDR1 reads SGHDT; CDR2 reads YYEEEE. V was pared by 3 bases and J by 5 bases, with 11 bases between. The CDR3 is 13 amino acids. CDR3 in amino acids: CASSSQQEYGYTF. The CDR3, as DNA: TGTGCCAGCAGCTCACAACAGGAATATGGCTACACCTTC.

CDR3: CATWLGRGTQETQYF. CDR3 in DNA: TGTGCCACATGGCTCGGGAGAGGCACACAAGAGACCCAGTACTTC. The rearrangement uses TRBV6-1 and TRBJ2-5, with TRBD2 as a possible D gene (6 bases). V was cut by 10 bases and J by 2 bases, with 20 bases left in between. The CDR3 consists of 15 residues. The germline gives CDR1 MNHNS, CDR2 SASEGT.

V usage is TRBV7-8 and J usage is TRBJ2-7; TRBD1 is a possible D gene (7 bases). Trimming removed 3 bases at V and 2 bases at J, with 20 bases between. Per the germline V gene, CDR1 is SGHVS and CDR2 is FQNEAQ. CDR3 length equals 17 residues. This chain's CDR3 is CASSFLGGTDGTYEQYF. CDR3 bases: TGTGCCAGCAGCTTTCTCGGAGGGACAGATGGAACCTACGAGCAGTACTTC.

The chain couples TRBV9 to TRBJ2-3, with no clear D. V was cut by 0 bases and J by 6 bases, with 14 bases left in between. Germline V lookup: CDR1 SGDLS, CDR2 YYNGEE. This CDR3 is built from 15 residues. The CDR3 nucleotides read TGTGCCAGCAGCGTAGGGTGGCAGTTGAGGGATACGCAGTATTTT. This gives the protein CASSVGWQLRDTQYF.

The chain has TRBV5-1 and TRBJ2-2, with D perhaps matching TRBD2 (7 bases). CDR3 length: 16 residues. Germline V gene lookup returns CDR1 SGHRS and CDR2 YFSETQ. Trimming cost V 0 bases and J 2 bases, with 11 bases left between them. CDR3 sequence reads: CASSLDGGPNTGELFF. CDR3 DNA: TGCGCCAGCAGCTTGGACGGGGGGCCCAACACCGGGGAGCTGTTTTTT. The whole variable domain, remainder taken from reference TRBV5-1 and TRBJ2-2, is KAGVTQTPRYLIKTRGQQVTLSCSPISGHRSVSWYQQTPGQGLQFLFEYFSETQRNKGNFPGRFSGRQFSNSRSEMNVSTLELGDSALYLCASSLDGGPNTGELFFGEGSRLTVL.

J is TRBJ2-1 and V is TRBV5-1; D gene uncertain. CDR1 and CDR2 (germline): SGHRS, YFSETQ. The CDR3 extends over 12 amino acids. V lost 5 bases, J lost 10 bases, and 13 bases lay in between. The CDR3 region is CASRILVGEQFF. CDR3 coding DNA: TGCGCCAGCAGGATCCTAGTCGGCGAGCAGTTCTTC.

This chain links TRBV4-1 with TRBJ2-5; D is perhaps TRBD1 or TRBD2 (5 bases each). This CDR3 spans 13 amino acids. V gave up 4 bases and J gave up 4 bases, with 10 bases separating them. Germline CDR1 and CDR2: MGHRA and YSYEKL. DNA of the CDR3: TGCGCCAGCAGCCGCCAGGGACCAGAGACCCAGTACTTC. Encoded protein: CASSRQGPETQYF.

This clone was recorded only once. The chain recombines TRBV25-1 with TRBJ2-5; D gene unclear. The CDR3 is 16 residues long. V was clipped by 4 bases and J by 5 bases, with 20 bases between them. Germline V gives CDR1 MGHDK, CDR2 SYGVNS. CDR3 amino acids: CASSGSSGLLGETQYF. CDR3 sequence (DNA): TGTGCCAGCAGTGGGTCCTCGGGTCTCCTGGGGGAGACCCAGTACTTC.